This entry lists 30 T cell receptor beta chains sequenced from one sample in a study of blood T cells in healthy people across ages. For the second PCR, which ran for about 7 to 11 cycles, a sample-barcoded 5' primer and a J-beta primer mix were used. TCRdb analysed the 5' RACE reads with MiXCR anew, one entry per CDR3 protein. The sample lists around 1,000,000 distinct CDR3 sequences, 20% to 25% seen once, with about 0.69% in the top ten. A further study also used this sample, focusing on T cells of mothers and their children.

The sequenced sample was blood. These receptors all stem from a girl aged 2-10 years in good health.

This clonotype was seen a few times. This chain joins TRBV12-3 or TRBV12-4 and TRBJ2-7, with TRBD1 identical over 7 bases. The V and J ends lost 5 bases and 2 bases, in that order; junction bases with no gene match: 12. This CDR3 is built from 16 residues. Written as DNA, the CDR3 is TGTGCCAGCAGTCCTCAGACAGGGAAGCTTCCCTACGAGCAGTACTTC. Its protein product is CASSPQTGKLPYEQYF.

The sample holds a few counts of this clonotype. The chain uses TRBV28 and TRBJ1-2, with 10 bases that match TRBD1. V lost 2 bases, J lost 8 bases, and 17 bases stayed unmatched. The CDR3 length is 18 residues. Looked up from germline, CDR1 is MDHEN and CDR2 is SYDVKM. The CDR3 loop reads CASSLPRGRQGALKGYTF. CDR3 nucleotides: TGTGCCAGCAGTTTACCGCGCGGGCGACAGGGGGCGTTGAAAGGCTACACCTTC.

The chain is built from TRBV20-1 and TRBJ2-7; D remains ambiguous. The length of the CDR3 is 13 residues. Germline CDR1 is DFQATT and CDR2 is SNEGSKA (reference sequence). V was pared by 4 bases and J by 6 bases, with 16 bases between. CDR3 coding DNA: TGCAGTGCTACCGGCTATTTGGGTGGCGAGCAGTACTTC. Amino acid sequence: CSATGYLGGEQYF.

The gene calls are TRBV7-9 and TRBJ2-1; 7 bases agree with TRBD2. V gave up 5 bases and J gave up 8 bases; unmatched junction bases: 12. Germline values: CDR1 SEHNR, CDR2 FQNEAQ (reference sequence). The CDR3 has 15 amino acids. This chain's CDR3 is CASSTTSEGRYEQFF. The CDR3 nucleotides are TGTGCCAGCAGCACCACTAGCGAGGGGAGATATGAGCAGTTCTTC.

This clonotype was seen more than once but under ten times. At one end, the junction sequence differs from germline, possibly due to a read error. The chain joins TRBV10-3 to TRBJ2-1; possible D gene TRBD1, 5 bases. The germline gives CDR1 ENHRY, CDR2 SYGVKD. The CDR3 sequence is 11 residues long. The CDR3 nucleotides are TGTGCCCTCAGGGTAGGTAATGAGCAGTCCTTC. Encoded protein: CALRVGNEQSF.

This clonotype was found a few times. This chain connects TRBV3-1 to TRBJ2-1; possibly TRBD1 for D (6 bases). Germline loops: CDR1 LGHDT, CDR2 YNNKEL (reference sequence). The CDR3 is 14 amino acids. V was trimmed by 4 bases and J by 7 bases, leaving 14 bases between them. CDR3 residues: CASSLGTSENEQFF. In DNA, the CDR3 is TGTGCCAGCAGCCTCGGGACATCTGAAAATGAGCAGTTCTTC.

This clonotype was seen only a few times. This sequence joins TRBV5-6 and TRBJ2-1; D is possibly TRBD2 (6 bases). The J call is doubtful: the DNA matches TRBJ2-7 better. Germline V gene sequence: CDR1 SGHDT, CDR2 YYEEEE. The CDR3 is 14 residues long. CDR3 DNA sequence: TGTGCCAGCAGCTTCGGAGGGGTCCCCTACGAGCAGTACTTC. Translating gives CASSFGGVPYEQYF.

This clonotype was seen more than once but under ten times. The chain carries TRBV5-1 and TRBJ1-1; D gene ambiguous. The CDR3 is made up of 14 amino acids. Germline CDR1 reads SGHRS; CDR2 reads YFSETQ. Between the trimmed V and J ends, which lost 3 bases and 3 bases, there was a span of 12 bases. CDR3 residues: CASSWTPQDTEAFF. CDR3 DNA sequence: TGCGCCAGCAGCTGGACCCCCCAGGACACTGAAGCTTTCTTT. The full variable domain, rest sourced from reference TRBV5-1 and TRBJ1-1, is KAGVTQTPRYLIKTRGQQVTLSCSPISGHRSVSWYQQTPGQGLQFLFEYFSETQRNKGNFPGRFSGRQFSNSRSEMNVSTLELGDSALYLCASSWTPQDTEAFFGQGTRLTVV.

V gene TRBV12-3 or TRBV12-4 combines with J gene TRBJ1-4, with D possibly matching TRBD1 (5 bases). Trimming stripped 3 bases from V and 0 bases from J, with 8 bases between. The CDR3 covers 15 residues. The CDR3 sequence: CASSLSRATNEKLFF. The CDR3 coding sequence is TGTGCCAGCAGTTTGAGCAGGGCAACTAATGAAAAACTGTTTTTT.

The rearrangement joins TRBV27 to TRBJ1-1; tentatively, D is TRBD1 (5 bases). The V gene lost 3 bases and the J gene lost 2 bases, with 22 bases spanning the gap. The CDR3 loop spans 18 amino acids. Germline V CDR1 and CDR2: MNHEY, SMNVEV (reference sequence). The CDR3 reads CASSFWRPTHRDNTEAFF. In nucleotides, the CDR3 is TGTGCCAGCAGTTTTTGGCGACCAACTCACCGGGACAACACTGAAGCTTTCTTT.

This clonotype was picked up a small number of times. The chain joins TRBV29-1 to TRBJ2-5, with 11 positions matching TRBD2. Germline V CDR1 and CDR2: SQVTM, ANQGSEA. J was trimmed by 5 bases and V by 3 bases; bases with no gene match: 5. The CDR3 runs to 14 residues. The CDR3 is CSVDGLAGWETQYF. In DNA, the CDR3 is TGCAGCGTTGATGGACTAGCGGGCTGGGAGACCCAGTACTTC.

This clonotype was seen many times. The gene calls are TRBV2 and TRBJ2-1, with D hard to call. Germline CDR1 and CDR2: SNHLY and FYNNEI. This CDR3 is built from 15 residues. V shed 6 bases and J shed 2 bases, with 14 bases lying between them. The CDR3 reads CASSGELIAYNEQFF. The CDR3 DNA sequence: TGTGCCAGCAGCGGCGAGCTGATCGCCTACAATGAGCAGTTCTTC.

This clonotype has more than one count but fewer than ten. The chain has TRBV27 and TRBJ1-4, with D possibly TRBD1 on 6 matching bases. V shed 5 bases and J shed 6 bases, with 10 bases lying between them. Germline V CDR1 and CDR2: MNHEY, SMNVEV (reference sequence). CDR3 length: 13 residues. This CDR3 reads CASSTTGYEKLFF. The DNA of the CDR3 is TGTGCCAGCAGTACGACAGGTTATGAAAAACTGTTTTTT.

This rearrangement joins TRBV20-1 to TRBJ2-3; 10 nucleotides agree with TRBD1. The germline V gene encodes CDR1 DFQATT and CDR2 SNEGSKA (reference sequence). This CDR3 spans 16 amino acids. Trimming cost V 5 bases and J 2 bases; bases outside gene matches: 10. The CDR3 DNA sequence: TGCAGTGCTCTACAGGGGACAGGGGCTTACACAGATACGCAGTATTTT. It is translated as CSALQGTGAYTDTQYF.

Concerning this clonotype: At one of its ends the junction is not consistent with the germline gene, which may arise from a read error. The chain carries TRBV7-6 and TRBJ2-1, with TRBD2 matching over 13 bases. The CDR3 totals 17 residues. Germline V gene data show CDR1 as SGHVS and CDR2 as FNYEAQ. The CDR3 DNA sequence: TGTGCCAGCAGCCGAATGGGACTAGCGGGAACCTATAATGAGCAGTTCTTC. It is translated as CASSRMGLAGTYNEQFF.

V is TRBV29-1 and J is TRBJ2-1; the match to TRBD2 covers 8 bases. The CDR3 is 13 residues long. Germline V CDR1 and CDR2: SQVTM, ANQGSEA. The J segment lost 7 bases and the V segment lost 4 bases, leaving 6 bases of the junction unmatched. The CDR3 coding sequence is TGCAGCGTTGCTGGTAGCGGGACTAATGAGCAGTTCTTC. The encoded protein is CSVAGSGTNEQFF.

CDR3 DNA: TGTGCCAGCAGCGTACCCGGTGGAAACACCATATATTTT. Its translation is CASSVPGGNTIYF. V is TRBV9 and J is TRBJ1-3; no clear D gene. V lost 1 base and J lost 3, with 5 bases in between. There are 13 residues in the CDR3. Germline CDR1 reads SGDLS; CDR2 reads YYNGEE.

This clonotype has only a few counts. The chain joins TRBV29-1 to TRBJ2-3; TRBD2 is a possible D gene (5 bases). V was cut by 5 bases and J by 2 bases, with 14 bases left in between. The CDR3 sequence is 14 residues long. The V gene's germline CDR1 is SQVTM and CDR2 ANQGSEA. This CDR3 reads CSVLVRGSTDTQYF. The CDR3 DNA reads TGCAGCGTTCTAGTCCGGGGATCCACAGATACGCAGTATTTT.

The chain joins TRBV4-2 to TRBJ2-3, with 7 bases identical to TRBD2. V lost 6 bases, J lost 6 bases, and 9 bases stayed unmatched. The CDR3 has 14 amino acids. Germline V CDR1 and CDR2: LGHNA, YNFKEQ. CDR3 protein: CASSIRLADDTQYF. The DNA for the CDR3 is TGTGCCAGCAGTATTCGCCTAGCGGATGATACGCAGTATTTT.

This CDR3 reads CASSYSGGLETQYF. DNA for the CDR3: TGTGCCAGCAGTTACTCGGGGGGGTTGGAGACCCAGTACTTC. The chain has TRBV6-5 and TRBJ2-5; 7 bases match TRBD2. The CDR3 sequence is 14 residues long. The V and J ends lost 0 bases and 5 bases, in that order; junction bases with no gene match: 3. The germline gives CDR1 MNHEY, CDR2 SVGAGI.

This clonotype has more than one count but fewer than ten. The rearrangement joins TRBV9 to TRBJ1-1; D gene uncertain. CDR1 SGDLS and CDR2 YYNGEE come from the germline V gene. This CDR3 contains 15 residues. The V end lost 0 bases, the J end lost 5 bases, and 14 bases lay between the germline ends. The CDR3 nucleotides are TGTGCCAGCAGCGTAGGGGTAGGCATCGGAACTGAAGCTTTCTTT. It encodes CASSVGVGIGTEAFF.

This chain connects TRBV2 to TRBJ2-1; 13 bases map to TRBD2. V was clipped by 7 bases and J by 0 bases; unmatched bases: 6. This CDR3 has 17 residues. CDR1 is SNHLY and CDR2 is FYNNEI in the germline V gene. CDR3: CASIRGLAGDSYNEQFF. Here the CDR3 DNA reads TGTGCCAGCATTCGAGGACTAGCGGGGGACTCCTACAATGAGCAGTTCTTC.

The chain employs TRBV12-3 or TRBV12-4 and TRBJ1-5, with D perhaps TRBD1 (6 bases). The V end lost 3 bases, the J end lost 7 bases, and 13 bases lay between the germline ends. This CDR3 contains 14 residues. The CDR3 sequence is CASSLGHGEQPQHF. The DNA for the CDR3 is TGTGCCAGCAGTTTGGGACATGGCGAACAGCCCCAGCATTTT.

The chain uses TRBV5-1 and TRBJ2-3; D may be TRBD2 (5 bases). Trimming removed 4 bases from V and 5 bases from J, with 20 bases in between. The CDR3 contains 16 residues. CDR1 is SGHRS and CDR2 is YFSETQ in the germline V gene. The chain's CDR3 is CASSPPEGVKGDTQYF. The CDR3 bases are TGCGCCAGCAGCCCCCCCGAGGGAGTTAAAGGAGATACGCAGTATTTT.

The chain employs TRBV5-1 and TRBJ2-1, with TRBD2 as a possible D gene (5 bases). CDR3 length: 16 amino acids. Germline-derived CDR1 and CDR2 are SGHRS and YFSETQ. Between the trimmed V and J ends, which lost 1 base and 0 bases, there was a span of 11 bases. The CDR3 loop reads CASSLRSRDSYNEQFF. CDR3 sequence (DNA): TGCGCCAGCAGCTTGCGTTCCCGGGACTCCTACAATGAGCAGTTCTTC. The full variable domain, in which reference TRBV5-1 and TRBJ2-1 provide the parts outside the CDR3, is KAGVTQTPRYLIKTRGQQVTLSCSPISGHRSVSWYQQTPGQGLQFLFEYFSETQRNKGNFPGRFSGRQFSNSRSEMNVSTLELGDSALYLCASSLRSRDSYNEQFFGPGTRLTVL.

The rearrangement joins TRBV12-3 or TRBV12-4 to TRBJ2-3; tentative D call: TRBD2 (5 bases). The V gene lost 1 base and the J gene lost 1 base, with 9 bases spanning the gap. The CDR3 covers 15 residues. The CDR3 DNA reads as TGTGCCAGCAGTTTAGGAAAGCGGTGCACAGATACGCAGTATTTT. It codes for CASSLGKRCTDTQYF.

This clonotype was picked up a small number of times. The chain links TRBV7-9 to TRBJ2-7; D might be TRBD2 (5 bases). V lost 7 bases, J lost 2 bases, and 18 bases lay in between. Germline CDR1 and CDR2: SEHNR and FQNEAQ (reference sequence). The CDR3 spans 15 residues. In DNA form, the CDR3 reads TGTGCCAGCACTCCCCGGCCGGGGTCTCCCTACGAGCAGTACTTC. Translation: CASTPRPGSPYEQYF.

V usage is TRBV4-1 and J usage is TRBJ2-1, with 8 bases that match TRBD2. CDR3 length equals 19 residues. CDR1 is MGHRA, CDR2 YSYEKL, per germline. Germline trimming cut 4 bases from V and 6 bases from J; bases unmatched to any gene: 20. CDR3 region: CASSLGKVWTSSAGNEQFF. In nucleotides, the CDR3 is TGCGCCAGCAGCCTCGGAAAGGTTTGGACTAGCTCGGCCGGCAATGAGCAGTTCTTC.

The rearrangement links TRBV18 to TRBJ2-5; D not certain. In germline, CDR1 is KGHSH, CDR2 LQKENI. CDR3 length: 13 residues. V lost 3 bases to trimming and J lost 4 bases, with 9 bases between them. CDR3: CASSPLLGETQYF. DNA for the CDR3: TGTGCCAGCTCACCCCTGCTGGGAGAGACCCAGTACTTC.

CDR3 residues: CASRTGPTNSNEQFF. The CDR3 coding sequence is TGTGCCAGCAGAACGGGACCAACTAACTCCAATGAGCAGTTCTTC. The chain combines TRBV12-3 or TRBV12-4 with TRBJ2-1; D tentatively reads TRBD1 or TRBD2 (5 bases each). Trimming removed 6 bases at V and 6 bases at J, with 18 bases between. The CDR3 is 15 residues long.